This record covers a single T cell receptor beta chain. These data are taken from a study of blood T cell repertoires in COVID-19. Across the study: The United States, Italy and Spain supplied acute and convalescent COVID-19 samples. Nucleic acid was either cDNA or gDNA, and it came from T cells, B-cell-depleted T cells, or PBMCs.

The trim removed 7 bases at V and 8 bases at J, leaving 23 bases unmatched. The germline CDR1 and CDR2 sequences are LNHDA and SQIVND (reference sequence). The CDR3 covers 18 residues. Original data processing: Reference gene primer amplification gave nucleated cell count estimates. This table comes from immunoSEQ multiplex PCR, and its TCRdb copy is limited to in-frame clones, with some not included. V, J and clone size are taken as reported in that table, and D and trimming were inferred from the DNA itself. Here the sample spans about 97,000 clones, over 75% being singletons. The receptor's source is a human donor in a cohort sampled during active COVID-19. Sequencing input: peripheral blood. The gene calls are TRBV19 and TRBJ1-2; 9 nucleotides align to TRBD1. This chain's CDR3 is CASTPREGQGSLKGGYTF. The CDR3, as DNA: TGTGCCAGTACTCCCAGGGAGGGACAGGGCTCCTTGAAGGGGGGCTACACCTTC.